The 23 T cell receptor beta chains in this list originate from one sample, sequenced in a study of technical replicates of blood from several donors. Clones were read by immunoSEQ multiplex PCR, and TCRdb kept only the in-frame ones, dropping some. The table shows under 90,000 clones, with 93% occurring only once. Sequencing was carried out using T cells isolated from PBMCs. All receptors derive from a human donor in good health.

V gene TRBV7-6 combines with J gene TRBJ2-7, with TRBD2 as a possible D gene (6 bases). Trimming removed 1 base from V and 3 bases from J, with 13 bases in between. The CDR3 runs to 15 residues. Germline V gives CDR1 SGHVS, CDR2 FNYEAQ. The CDR3 region has the DNA TGTGCCAGCAGCTTAGTGGGGGGTTCCTTCTACGAGCAGTACTTC. This encodes CASSLVGGSFYEQYF.

V is TRBV19 and J is TRBJ2-1, with a tentative D call TRBD2 (6 bases). Trimming took 3 bases from V and 7 from J, leaving 7 bases between them. Looked up from germline, CDR1 is LNHDA and CDR2 is SQIVND (reference sequence). The CDR3 is 12 residues long. This chain's CDR3 is CASSMGRNEQFF. CDR3 sequence (DNA): TGTGCCAGTAGTATGGGGAGGAATGAGCAGTTCTTC.

The chain couples TRBV6-5 to TRBJ2-7; D not resolved. This CDR3 spans 14 amino acids. V was cut by 2 bases and J by 0 bases, with 8 bases left in between. Germline CDR1 and CDR2: MNHEY and SVGAGI. The CDR3 DNA reads as TGTGCCAGCAGTTACACAGAAATCTCCTACGAGCAGTACTTC. Translation: CASSYTEISYEQYF.

The V call is TRBV7-9, the J call TRBJ2-5; the match to TRBD2 covers 12 bases. This CDR3 is built from 15 residues. The germline V gene has CDR1 SEHNR and CDR2 FQNEAQ (reference sequence). Germline trimming cut 4 bases from V and 3 bases from J; bases unmatched to any gene: 3. In nucleotides, the CDR3 is TGTGCCAGCAGCTCCCGACTAGCGGGGGAAGAGACCCAGTACTTC. This codes for CASSSRLAGEETQYF.

The V call is TRBV4-1, the J call TRBJ1-2; a possible D gene is TRBD1 (6 bases). This CDR3 has 13 amino acids. Trimming took 0 bases from V and 8 from J, leaving 10 bases between them. Looked up from germline, CDR1 is MGHRA and CDR2 is YSYEKL. Here the CDR3 DNA reads TGCGCCAGCAGCCAAGAGACAGGATACGGCTACACCTTC. Protein product: CASSQETGYGYTF.

V is TRBV28 and J is TRBJ1-2; the match to TRBD1 covers 8 bases. Trimming at V came to 6 bases and at J to 7 bases, leaving 7 bases not matched to a gene. CDR3 length equals 13 residues. The V gene's germline CDR1 is MDHEN and CDR2 SYDVKM. CDR3 region: CASRTGQGGGYTF. CDR3 bases: TGTGCCAGCAGGACAGGACAGGGAGGTGGCTACACCTTC.

This rearrangement joins TRBV30 to TRBJ2-2; 7 positions match TRBD1. Germline CDR1 reads GTSNPN; CDR2 reads SVGIG (reference sequence). J was trimmed by 2 bases and V by 1 base; bases with no gene match: 1. The CDR3 covers 14 residues. CDR3 bases: TGTGCCTGGAGTGGACAGGGAAACACCGGGGAGCTGTTTTTT. This encodes CAWSGQGNTGELFF.

The chain is built from TRBV7-9 and TRBJ2-2; D is possibly TRBD2 (5 bases). V shed 8 bases and J shed 0 bases, with 16 bases lying between them. The CDR3 is made up of 16 amino acids. Germline CDR1 is SEHNR and CDR2 is FQNEAQ (reference sequence). DNA for the CDR3: TGTGCCAGCGACTTAGGGAGACGGGCGAACACCGGGGAGCTGTTTTTT. Protein product: CASDLGRRANTGELFF.

This clone was seen just once. This chain links TRBV27 with TRBJ2-7; D remains ambiguous. Trimming shortened V by 6 bases and J by 4 bases, and 10 bases separated the two germline ends. This CDR3 has 12 residues. Germline assignment: CDR1 MNHEY and CDR2 SMNVEV (reference sequence). This CDR3 reads CASRRHPYEQYF. Here the CDR3 DNA reads TGTGCCAGCAGGAGACACCCGTACGAGCAGTACTTC.

The genes are TRBV14 and TRBJ1-2; no clear D gene. Germline V gene data show CDR1 as SGHDN and CDR2 as FVKESK. This CDR3 has 15 amino acids. Between the trimmed V and J ends, which lost 0 bases and 4 bases, there was a span of 12 bases. CDR3: CASSQDYSGLYGYTF. As DNA, the CDR3 is TGTGCCAGCAGCCAAGATTACTCTGGGCTCTATGGCTACACCTTC.

This chain joins TRBV5-4 and TRBJ2-1; D may be TRBD1 (5 bases). Trimming pared 0 bases from V and 0 bases from J, leaving 19 bases between. The CDR3 spans 19 residues. Germline-derived CDR1 and CDR2 are SGHNT and YYREEE (reference sequence). The CDR3 DNA follows: TGTGCCAGCAGCTTGGCATTTGGGCAGGGTTTTTACTCCTACAATGAGCAGTTCTTC. Its translation: CASSLAFGQGFYSYNEQFF.

The table lists this clone with a count of one. V and J are TRBV6-1 and TRBJ1-2; a possible D gene is TRBD1 (5 bases). The CDR3 covers 12 residues. Trimming left V 3 bases short and J 8 bases short, with 10 bases between. CDR1 and CDR2 (germline): MNHNS, SASEGT. Here the CDR3 DNA reads TGTGCCAGCAGTGATCTGACAGAGGGCTACACCTTC. Its translation: CASSDLTEGYTF.

The V and J genes are TRBV6-5 and TRBJ1-2; D not certain. The V gene's germline CDR1 is MNHEY and CDR2 SVGAGI. The CDR3 sequence is 12 residues long. The V end was cut by 6 bases, the J end by 0 bases, with 5 bases between. The CDR3 spells CASSQSNYGYTF. The DNA for the CDR3 is TGTGCCAGCAGCCAATCTAACTATGGCTACACCTTC.

The gene calls are TRBV19 and TRBJ1-2; 9 positions match TRBD1. V dropped 3 bases and J dropped 4; count of bases not matched to a gene: 9. The CDR3 is made up of 16 amino acids. The germline gives CDR1 LNHDA, CDR2 SQIVND (reference sequence). CDR3: CASSIFPDRGGYGYTF. Here the CDR3 DNA reads TGTGCCAGTAGTATTTTCCCGGACAGGGGAGGCTATGGCTACACCTTC.

V is TRBV9 and J is TRBJ1-2; D uncertain. The CDR3 loop spans 12 amino acids. In germline, CDR1 is SGDLS, CDR2 YYNGEE. Trimming left V 0 bases short and J 8 bases short, with 8 bases between. CDR3 protein: CASSVGEGGYTF. For the CDR3, the DNA is TGTGCCAGCAGCGTAGGGGAGGGAGGCTACACCTTC.

CDR3 sequence reads: CASSGGGAMSYEQYF. DNA for the CDR3: TGTGCCAGCAGTGGCGGGGGCGCAATGTCCTACGAGCAGTACTTC. The chain employs TRBV6-1 and TRBJ2-7; a weak D match, TRBD2 (7 bases). CDR1 MNHNS and CDR2 SASEGT come from the germline V gene. Trimming shortened V by 4 bases and J by 1 base, and 14 bases separated the two germline ends. The CDR3 consists of 15 residues.

The rearrangement links TRBV7-2 to TRBJ2-7, with 8 bases fitting TRBD1. The germline V gene has CDR1 SGHTA and CDR2 FQGNSA. This CDR3 comprises 14 residues. V dropped 5 bases and J dropped 3; count of bases not matched to a gene: 6. The CDR3 DNA reads as TGTGCCAGCAGCGAGAGGACAGGGTTCTACGAGCAGTACTTC. It translates to CASSERTGFYEQYF.

V is TRBV7-9 and J is TRBJ2-1, with 9 bases aligning to TRBD1. The CDR3 is made up of 13 amino acids. V was pared by 8 bases and J by 8 bases, with 7 bases of the junction left unmatched. Germline CDR1 and CDR2: SEHNR and FQNEAQ (reference sequence). CDR3: CASGQGLLHEQFF. CDR3 nucleotides: TGTGCCAGCGGACAGGGGCTGCTCCATGAGCAGTTCTTC.

V gene TRBV12-1 combines with J gene TRBJ2-7; the D call TRBD1 from the table was never checked on the DNA. TRBV12-1 is marked as a pseudogene. There are 15 residues in the CDR3. CDR3 in DNA: TGTGCCAGCAGCCCCAGACAGAGTTCCTTTTACGAGCAGTACTTC. Encoded protein: CASSPRQSSFYEQYF.

This clone was detected only a few times. The rearrangement joins TRBV19 to TRBJ1-5, with D possibly TRBD1 on 6 matching bases. Per the germline V gene, CDR1 is LNHDA and CDR2 is SQIVND (reference sequence). CDR3 size: 14 residues. Trimming stripped 6 bases from V and 7 bases from J, with 16 bases between. The CDR3 spells CASSWGGARQPQHF. The CDR3 DNA sequence: TGTGCCAGTAGCTGGGGGGGGGCGCGGCAGCCCCAGCATTTT.

As for this clone: Other DNA sequences in the same sample also yield this CDR3. V and J are TRBV19 and TRBJ2-7; 8 bases are a match to TRBD2. Germline V gives CDR1 LNHDA, CDR2 SQIVND (reference sequence). The junction had 6 bases not matched to a gene; V was cut back by 3 bases and J by 2 bases. CDR3 size: 15 residues. The CDR3: CASSITSGPAYEQYF. CDR3 nucleotides: TGTGCCAGTAGTATTACTAGCGGCCCAGCCTACGAGCAGTACTTC.

This sequence joins TRBV28 and TRBJ2-5; 7 positions agree with TRBD1. Germline CDR1 MDHEN, CDR2 SYDVKM. The ends lost 5 bases at V and 1 base at J; junction bases unmatched: 4. The CDR3 has 14 amino acids. CDR3: CASSPWDSQETQYF. The CDR3 DNA sequence: TGTGCCAGCAGTCCATGGGACAGCCAAGAGACCCAGTACTTC.

The chain is built from TRBV19 and TRBJ1-5; 8 nucleotides line up with TRBD1. Germline lookup yields CDR1 LNHDA and CDR2 SQIVND (reference sequence). This CDR3 region has 15 residues. The J segment lost 4 bases and the V segment lost 3 bases, leaving 5 bases of the junction unmatched. The chain's CDR3 is CASSMDRVGNQPQHF. CDR3 nucleotides: TGTGCCAGTAGTATGGACAGGGTGGGGAATCAGCCCCAGCATTTT. Variable domain in full (rest from reference TRBV19 and TRBJ1-5): DGGITQSPKYLFRKEGQNVTLSCEQNLNHDAMYWYRQDPGQGLRLIYYSQIVNDFQKGDIAEGYSVSREKKESFPLTVTSAQKNPTAFYLCASSMDRVGNQPQHFGDGTRLSIL.